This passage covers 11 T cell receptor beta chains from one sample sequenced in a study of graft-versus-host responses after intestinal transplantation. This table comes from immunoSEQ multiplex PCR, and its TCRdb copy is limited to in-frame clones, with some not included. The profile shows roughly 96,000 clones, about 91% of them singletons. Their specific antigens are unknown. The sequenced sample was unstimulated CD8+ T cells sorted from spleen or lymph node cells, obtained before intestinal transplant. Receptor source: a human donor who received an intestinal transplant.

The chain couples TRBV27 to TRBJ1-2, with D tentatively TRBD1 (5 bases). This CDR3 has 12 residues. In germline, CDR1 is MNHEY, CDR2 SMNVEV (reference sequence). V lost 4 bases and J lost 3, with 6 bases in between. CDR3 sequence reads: CASSSGDYGYTF. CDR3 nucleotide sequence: TGTGCCAGCAGTTCGGGGGACTATGGCTACACCTTC.

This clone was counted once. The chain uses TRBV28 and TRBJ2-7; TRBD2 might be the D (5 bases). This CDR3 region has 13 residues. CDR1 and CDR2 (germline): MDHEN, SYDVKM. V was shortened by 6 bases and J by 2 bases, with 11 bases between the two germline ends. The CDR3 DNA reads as TGTGCCAGCAGCCAAACCGGGACCTACGAGCAGTACTTC. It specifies CASSQTGTYEQYF.

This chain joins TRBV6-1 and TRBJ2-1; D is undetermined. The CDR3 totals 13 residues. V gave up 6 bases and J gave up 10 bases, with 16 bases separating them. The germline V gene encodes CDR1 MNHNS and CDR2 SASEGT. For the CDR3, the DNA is TGTGCCAGCAGCGACCGGGTCTTCGAAGAGCAGTTCTTC. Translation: CASSDRVFEEQFF.

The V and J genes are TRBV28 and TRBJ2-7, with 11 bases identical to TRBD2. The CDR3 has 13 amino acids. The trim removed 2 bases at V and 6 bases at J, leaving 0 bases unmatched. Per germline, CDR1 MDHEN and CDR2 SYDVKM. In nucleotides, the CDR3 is TGTGCCAGCAGTTTAGGGACTAGCGGCGAGCAGTACTTC. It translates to CASSLGTSGEQYF. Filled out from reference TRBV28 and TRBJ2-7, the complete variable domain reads DVKVTQSSRYLVKRTGEKVFLECVQDMDHENMFWYRQDPGLGLRLIYFSYDVKMKEKGDIPEGYSVSREKKERFSLILESASTNQTSMYLCASSLGTSGEQYFGPGTRLTVT.

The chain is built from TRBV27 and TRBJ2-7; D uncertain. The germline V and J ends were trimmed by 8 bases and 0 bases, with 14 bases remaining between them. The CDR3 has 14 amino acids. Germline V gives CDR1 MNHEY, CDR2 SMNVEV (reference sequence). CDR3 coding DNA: TGTGCCAGCCGCTCGTGGTCGAGCTCCTACGAGCAGTACTTC. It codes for CASRSWSSSYEQYF.

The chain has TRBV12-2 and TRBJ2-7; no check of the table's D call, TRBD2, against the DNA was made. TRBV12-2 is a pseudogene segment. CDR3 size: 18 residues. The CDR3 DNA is TGTGCAAGTCGCTCCTCCTTAGTGGGTGGCCCGGGGTCCTACGAGCAGTACTTC. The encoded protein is CASRSSLVGGPGSYEQYF.

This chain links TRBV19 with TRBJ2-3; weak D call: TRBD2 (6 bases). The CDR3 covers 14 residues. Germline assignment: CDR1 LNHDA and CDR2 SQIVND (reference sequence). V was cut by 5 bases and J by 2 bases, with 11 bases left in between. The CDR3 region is CASSRWTITDTQYF. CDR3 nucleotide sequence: TGTGCCAGTAGTCGGTGGACTATCACAGATACGCAGTATTTT. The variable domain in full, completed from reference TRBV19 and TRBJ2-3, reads DGGITQSPKYLFRKEGQNVTLSCEQNLNHDAMYWYRQDPGQGLRLIYYSQIVNDFQKGDIAEGYSVSREKKESFPLTVTSAQKNPTAFYLCASSRWTITDTQYFGPGTRLTVL.

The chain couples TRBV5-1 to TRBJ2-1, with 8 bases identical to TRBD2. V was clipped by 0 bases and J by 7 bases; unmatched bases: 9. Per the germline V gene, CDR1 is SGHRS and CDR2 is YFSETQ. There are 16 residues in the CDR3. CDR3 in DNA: TGCGCCAGCAGCTTGGCCCTCGGCGGGAGGTTTAATGAGCAGTTCTTC. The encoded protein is CASSLALGGRFNEQFF.

The CDR3 DNA follows: TGTGCCAGCACCCCACCGGGGGGACTAGTCCTCAATGAGCAGTTCTTC. It specifies CASTPPGGLVLNEQFF. The chain links TRBV7-9 to TRBJ2-1; 8 nucleotides match TRBD2. Losses at the gene ends were 7 bases for V and 6 bases for J; bases not matched to a gene: 14. This CDR3 has 16 residues. CDR1 and CDR2 (germline): SEHNR, FQNEAQ (reference sequence).

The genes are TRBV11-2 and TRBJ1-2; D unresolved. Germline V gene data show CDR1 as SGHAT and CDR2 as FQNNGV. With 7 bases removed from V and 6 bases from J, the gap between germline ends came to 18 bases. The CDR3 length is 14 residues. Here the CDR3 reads CASKAPPRDNGYTF. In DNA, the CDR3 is TGTGCCAGCAAAGCCCCCCCCCGGGATAATGGCTACACCTTC.

This CDR3 is CASSEARLGDYEQYF. The CDR3 DNA is TGTGCCAGCAGTGAGGCGCGGCTCGGAGACTACGAGCAGTACTTC. The V call is TRBV2, the J call TRBJ2-7, with D unresolved. V was cut by 3 bases and J by 3 bases, with 15 bases left in between. This CDR3 contains 15 residues. CDR1 and CDR2 from the germline V gene are SNHLY and FYNNEI.